The 20 T cell receptor beta chains in this list originate from one sample, sequenced in a study of T cells after yellow fever vaccination. TCRdb independently ran MiXCR on the 5' RACE reads; one entry per CDR3 protein. The sample lists 450,000 to 550,000 distinct CDR3 sequences, roughly a fifth occurring once. Sequences were derived from PBMCs, sampled 15 days after the yellow fever booster vaccination. These receptors all stem from a man aged 25 to 40 who received the YFV17D yellow fever vaccine.

The V and J genes are TRBV10-3 and TRBJ1-1; a weak D match, TRBD1 (6 bases). Germline V CDR1 and CDR2: ENHRY, SYGVKD. The CDR3 is 14 amino acids. V was shortened by 8 bases and J by 1 base, with 14 bases between the two germline ends. The CDR3 nucleotides read TGTGCCATCGTCGGGGGGGCGGGGAACACTGAAGCTTTCTTT. Its protein product is CAIVGGAGNTEAFF.

The chain uses TRBV30 and TRBJ2-7; no clear D. Germline-derived CDR1 and CDR2 are GTSNPN and SVGIG (reference sequence). CDR3 length equals 13 residues. V was clipped by 3 bases and J by 0 bases, with 9 bases between them. In nucleotides, the CDR3 is TGTGCCTGGAGCGGAGAACTCTCCTACGAGCAGTACTTC. Residues: CAWSGELSYEQYF.

The J gene is TRBJ2-5, the V gene TRBV20-1, with D perhaps being TRBD1 or TRBD2 (6 bases each). The CDR3 length is 17 residues. Trimming pared 5 bases from V and 2 bases from J, leaving 24 bases between. Germline CDR1 is DFQATT and CDR2 is SNEGSKA (reference sequence). The CDR3 reads CSASPIPTRGVQETQYF. The CDR3 bases are TGCAGTGCTTCTCCCATCCCAACTAGGGGGGTGCAAGAGACCCAGTACTTC.

This clonotype has a handful of counts. The CDR3 protein is CSAPRRDRVADTQYF. The CDR3 nucleotides are TGCAGTGCTCCACGTCGGGACAGGGTGGCAGATACGCAGTATTTT. J is TRBJ2-3 and V is TRBV20-1, with TRBD1 matching over 9 bases. The germline V gene has CDR1 DFQATT and CDR2 SNEGSKA (reference sequence). The CDR3 spans 15 residues. With V trimmed by 5 bases and J by 4 bases, 10 bases remained unmatched.

The chain joins TRBV20-1 to TRBJ2-2; tentatively, D is TRBD2 (6 bases). The CDR3 is 14 amino acids. The germline gives CDR1 DFQATT, CDR2 SNEGSKA (reference sequence). V lost 5 bases and J 4 bases, leaving 14 bases between the germline ends. CDR3 coding DNA: TGCAGTGCTTTCCCTCTCGGGGGCACCGGGGAGCTGTTTTTT. Its translation: CSAFPLGGTGELFF.

The chain couples TRBV11-3 to TRBJ2-2; D gene uncertain. This CDR3 has 13 amino acids. Per germline, CDR1 SGHNT and CDR2 YENEEA. V gave up 8 bases and J gave up 2 bases, with 9 bases separating them. The CDR3 reads CASGAENTGELFF. In DNA form, the CDR3 reads TGTGCCAGCGGTGCGGAAAACACCGGGGAGCTGTTTTTT.

This clonotype was picked up a small number of times. The J gene is TRBJ2-1, the V gene TRBV27; the match to TRBD2 covers 9 bases. V dropped 6 bases and J dropped 0; count of bases not matched to a gene: 12. This CDR3 region has 18 residues. Looked up from germline, CDR1 is MNHEY and CDR2 is SMNVEV (reference sequence). CDR3 in amino acids: CASRRTSVTSSSYNEQFF. The DNA of the CDR3 is TGTGCCAGCAGACGGACTAGCGTTACTTCTAGCTCCTACAATGAGCAGTTCTTC.

This chain joins TRBV20-1 and TRBJ2-3; a weak D match, TRBD2 (6 bases). This CDR3 is 12 amino acids long. V gave up 3 bases and J gave up 4 bases, with 8 bases separating them. Germline V gene lookup returns CDR1 DFQATT and CDR2 SNEGSKA (reference sequence). The CDR3 DNA is TGCAGTGCTAGCGAGCGGGCAGATACGCAGTATTTT. This encodes CSASERADTQYF.

The chain carries TRBV20-1 and TRBJ2-3, with 8 positions matching TRBD2. CDR3 size: 15 residues. The V gene's germline CDR1 is DFQATT and CDR2 SNEGSKA (reference sequence). The junction had 10 bases not matched to a gene; V was cut back by 6 bases and J by 2 bases. CDR3 sequence (DNA): TGCAGTGCCAGAAGCGGGAGTGGTGTCACAGATACGCAGTATTTT. It encodes CSARSGSGVTDTQYF.

This chain links TRBV9 with TRBJ2-7, with a weak D call TRBD2 (6 bases). V lost 6 bases, J lost 7 bases, and 17 bases lay in between. The germline V gene has CDR1 SGDLS and CDR2 YYNGEE. The CDR3 is 13 amino acids. The chain's CDR3 is CASTYSGVGEQYF. CDR3 DNA sequence: TGTGCCAGCACCTACTCGGGGGTGGGAGAGCAGTACTTC.

The chain couples TRBV6-5 to TRBJ2-1; the D gene is possibly TRBD2 (6 bases). V lost 5 bases and J lost 7, with 15 bases in between. The CDR3 totals 14 residues. Germline assignment: CDR1 MNHEY and CDR2 SVGAGI. The CDR3 coding sequence is TGTGCCAGCAGTACTTCTAGCGCCCGAAATGAGCAGTTCTTC. Its translation is CASSTSSARNEQFF.

The gene calls are TRBV29-1 and TRBJ1-1; D remains unclear. Germline V gene sequence: CDR1 SQVTM, CDR2 ANQGSEA. The CDR3 is 13 amino acids. V gave up 7 bases and J gave up 6 bases, with 18 bases separating them. This CDR3 is CSAREGLEAEAFF. CDR3 bases: TGCAGCGCCCGAGAGGGATTAGAAGCTGAAGCTTTCTTT. Together with reference TRBV29-1 and TRBJ1-1, the CDR3 gives the full variable domain: SAVISQKPSRDICQRGTSLTIQCQVDSQVTMMFWYRQQPGQSLTLIATANQGSEATYESGFVIDKFPISRPNLTFSTLTVSNMSPEDSSIYLCSAREGLEAEAFFGQGTRLTVV.

V and J are TRBV5-6 and TRBJ2-1; tentatively, D is TRBD2 (6 bases). CDR1 and CDR2 from the germline V gene are SGHDT and YYEEEE. The CDR3 sequence is 14 residues long. Trimming pared 7 bases from V and 0 bases from J, leaving 11 bases between. The CDR3 loop is CASGTGSSYNEQFF. The CDR3 nucleotides read TGTGCCAGCGGGACTGGTAGCTCCTACAATGAGCAGTTCTTC.

Of note for this clonotype: One end of the junction varies from germline; a read error may be responsible. J is TRBJ2-2 and V is TRBV11-2; D gene unclear. The V gene's germline CDR1 is SGHAT and CDR2 FQNNGV. This CDR3 has 14 amino acids. The CDR3 sequence: CASSLYGNAGELFF. CDR3 DNA: TGTGCCAGCAGCTTATATGGGAACGCCGGGGAGCTGTTTTTT. Filled out from reference TRBV11-2 and TRBJ2-2, the complete variable domain reads EAGVAQSPRYKIIEKRQSVAFWCNPISGHATLYWYQQILGQGPKLLIQFQNNGVVDDSQLPKDRFSAERLKGVDSTLKIQPAKLEDSAVYLCASSLYGNAGELFFGEGSRLTVL.

V usage is TRBV29-1 and J usage is TRBJ2-7; the D is unclear. The CDR3 runs 11 residues. Trimming cost V 4 bases and J 6 bases, with 10 bases left between them. Per germline, CDR1 SQVTM and CDR2 ANQGSEA. The CDR3 coding sequence is TGCAGCGTTGCGACCTCCCTCGAGCAGTACTTC. Amino acids: CSVATSLEQYF.

In its sample, this clonotype was seen a few times. This chain connects TRBV5-1 to TRBJ2-4, with D possibly being TRBD2 (6 bases). The CDR3 contains 15 residues. The V end was cut by 1 base, the J end by 6 bases, with 14 bases between. CDR1 is SGHRS and CDR2 is YFSETQ in the germline V gene. CDR3 protein: CASSLWVAGTNIQYF. In DNA form, the CDR3 reads TGCGCCAGCAGCTTGTGGGTTGCGGGGACAAACATTCAGTACTTC. The full variable domain, rest sourced from reference TRBV5-1 and TRBJ2-4, is KAGVTQTPRYLIKTRGQQVTLSCSPISGHRSVSWYQQTPGQGLQFLFEYFSETQRNKGNFPGRFSGRQFSNSRSEMNVSTLELGDSALYLCASSLWVAGTNIQYFGAGTRLSVL.

This clonotype was counted between two and nine times. The chain carries TRBV25-1 and TRBJ1-4, with TRBD1 as a possible D gene (5 bases). V lost 6 bases and J 0 bases, leaving 11 bases between the germline ends. Germline V gene data show CDR1 as MGHDK and CDR2 as SYGVNS. This CDR3 is built from 15 residues. Here the CDR3 DNA reads TGTGCCAGCAGCGCCTGGGGGGCAACTAATGAAAAACTGTTTTTT. This encodes CASSAWGATNEKLFF.

This clonotype appeared a few times. The rearrangement links TRBV11-2 to TRBJ2-7; tentative D call: TRBD2 (6 bases). The germline CDR1 and CDR2 sequences are SGHAT and FQNNGV. The CDR3 runs to 17 residues. Trimming took off 4 bases at V and 0 bases at J, with 19 bases between the two ends. CDR3 coding DNA: TGTGCCAGCAGCTCCCCTAGGCTAGGGAGGATCTCCTACGAGCAGTACTTC. As protein: CASSSPRLGRISYEQYF.

This clonotype was observed a handful of times. This chain connects TRBV11-2 to TRBJ2-5; unclear D gene. The germline CDR1 and CDR2 sequences are SGHAT and FQNNGV. CDR3 length: 15 residues. V was pared by 5 bases and J by 4 bases, with 17 bases between. The CDR3 sequence: CASSHPAVGGETQYF. Here the CDR3 DNA reads TGTGCCAGCAGCCACCCGGCCGTAGGTGGAGAGACCCAGTACTTC.

The rearrangement links TRBV2 to TRBJ2-2; tentatively, D is TRBD2 (5 bases). The ends were cut back, 6 bases at V and 8 bases at J, with 10 bases in the middle. The CDR3 totals 12 residues. Germline V lookup: CDR1 SNHLY, CDR2 FYNNEI. This CDR3 reads CASRRTGGELFF. Here the CDR3 DNA reads TGTGCCAGCAGGAGGACTGGTGGGGAGCTGTTTTTT.